The entry below gives a single T cell receptor (beta chain) sequence along with its context. These data belong to a study of shared clonotypes between healthy human individuals. Here immunoSEQ multiplex PCR was the method, and the copy in TCRdb shows in-frame clones only, minus some. The data hold 95,000 to 120,000 clones, with under 70% observed a single time. The CDR3 runs 15 residues. From germline, CDR1 is SGDLS and CDR2 YYNGEE. V lost 0 bases, J lost 2 bases, and 12 bases lay in between. This chain uses TRBV9 with TRBJ2-7; the D call may be TRBD1 or TRBD2 (5 bases each). The clonotype originates from a woman in her 30s in good health. What was sequenced was memory CD8+ T cells sorted from blood. Subset reported: CD45RO+ cells pooled with CCR7-negative TemRA cells. As DNA, the CDR3 is TGTGCCAGCAGCGTAGGGCCGGGACCGACCTACGAGCAGTACTTC. Translating gives CASSVGPGPTYEQYF. Full variable domain (rest looked up from reference TRBV9 and TRBJ2-7): DSGVTQTPKHLITATGQRVTLRCSPRSGDLSVYWYQQSLDQGLQFLIQYYNGEERAKGNILERFSAQQFPDLHSELNLSSLELGDSALYFCASSVGPGPTYEQYFGPGTRLTVT.